These T cell receptor beta chains were read from a single sample in a study of identical twins. TCRdb used MiXCR to reprocess the 5' RACE reads, holding one entry per CDR3 protein. The data show 500,000 to 650,000 distinct CDR3 sequences, around 7.4% seen once. The same data also contributed to another study, on yellow fever vaccine responses in identical twins.

Sequenced material: PBMCs. The receptors were gathered from a woman under 30 in good health. The CDR3 runs from the conserved cysteine through the conserved F or W. Only part of the rows carry a size: once, few, many, or a class if the clone is expanded.

cdr3_aa,cdr3_length,v_call,clone_size,j_call
CASSLYQQETQYF,13,TRBV12-3/TRBV12-4,few,TRBJ2-5
CASSLGRGNAGELFF,15,TRBV12-3/TRBV12-4,many,TRBJ2-2
CASQRGGLATGELFF,15,TRBV11-2,many,TRBJ2-2
CASIEGNNEQFF,12,TRBV7-9,NA,TRBJ2-1
CSFEASGDTGELFF,14,TRBV29-1,NA,TRBJ2-2
CATSGRSEQYF,11,TRBV15,NA,TRBJ2-7
CASSPTDRRNIQYF,14,TRBV28,NA,TRBJ2-4
CASSLARGNGYTF,13,TRBV7-6,few,TRBJ1-2
CAISEGWEIGAFF,13,TRBV10-3,few,TRBJ1-1
CASSQGASGLYNEQFF,16,TRBV14,few,TRBJ2-1
CASSLSGLVDGYTF,14,TRBV28,NA,TRBJ1-2
CAACGGTDGYEQYF,14,TRBV28,NA,TRBJ2-7
CASSLPQNTEAFF,13,TRBV5-6,many,TRBJ1-1
CASSFRTSSTDTQYF,15,TRBV5-1,few,TRBJ2-3
CASSLADHNEKLFF,14,TRBV5-1,many,TRBJ1-4
CASSTRLTGQETQYF,15,TRBV7-9,NA,TRBJ2-5
CASSRQLAGGETQYF,15,TRBV3-1,few,TRBJ2-5
CSAREDRGVETQYF,14,TRBV20-1,NA,TRBJ2-5
CASSLQGATSTDTQYF,16,TRBV18,many,TRBJ2-3
CASSQDALVGTGELFF,16,TRBV14,few,TRBJ2-2
CASSLRRGGFDEQFF,15,TRBV5-1,many,TRBJ2-1
CASMYLTGGHGTDTQYF,17,TRBV5-1,few,TRBJ2-3
CSAYGQGRTEAFF,13,TRBV20-1,many,TRBJ1-1
CASSWLGQTNTEAFF,15,TRBV5-1,many,TRBJ1-1
CASLLGPYTGELFF,14,TRBV6-1,NA,TRBJ2-2
CASSNGLAGGTQETQYF,17,TRBV5-1,few,TRBJ2-5
CASSQAGQDSYNSPLHF,17,TRBV4-2,many,TRBJ1-6
CAISNFLISANEKLFF,16,TRBV10-3,many,TRBJ1-4
CASSQDDYKRIYEQYF,16,TRBV4-1,many,TRBJ2-7
CASSLTGTGASGPLHF,16,TRBV5-1,NA,TRBJ1-6
CASSSPGKREKLFF,14,TRBV7-9,NA,TRBJ1-4
CATSDPWTGGKNNEQFF,17,TRBV24-1,NA,TRBJ2-1